The 17 T cell receptor beta chains presented below share a single source sample, sequenced in a study of blood T cells in healthy people across ages. Using a J-beta primer mix together with a sample-barcoded 5' primer, a second PCR was run for about 6 to 12 cycles. In TCRdb, the 5' RACE reads were re-called with MiXCR into one record per CDR3 protein. Of some 880,000 distinct CDR3 sequences detected, around 36% appear once; the ten largest clones hold approximately 13%. The sample consisted of blood. Receptor source: a man aged 18 to 29 in good health.

The chain employs TRBV2 and TRBJ2-2; D tentatively fits TRBD1 or TRBD2 (5 bases each). This CDR3 is 16 amino acids long. The germline gives CDR1 SNHLY, CDR2 FYNNEI. Trimming stripped 6 bases from V and 5 bases from J, with 19 bases between. DNA for the CDR3: TGTGCCAGCAGCGGGGCTAGCACGCGCCAAACCGGGGAGCTGTTTTTT. This sequence encodes CASSGASTRQTGELFF.

The chain's CDR3 is CSAREGRTNTEAFF. The CDR3 nucleotides are TGCAGTGCTAGAGAGGGACGGACAAACACTGAAGCTTTCTTT. The rearrangement uses TRBV20-1 and TRBJ1-1, with TRBD1 as a possible D gene (5 bases). The CDR3 runs 14 residues. Trimming took off 0 bases at V and 2 bases at J, with 10 bases between the two ends. Germline V CDR1 and CDR2: DFQATT, SNEGSKA (reference sequence).

The chain joins TRBV4-3 to TRBJ2-7; TRBD2 agrees at 12 bases. CDR3 length equals 15 residues. Germline CDR1 and CDR2: LGHNA and YSLEER. V lost 4 bases, J lost 7 bases, and 8 bases stayed unmatched. CDR3 region: CASSRLAGDYNEQYF. CDR3 sequence (DNA): TGCGCCAGCAGCCGACTAGCGGGGGATTACAATGAGCAGTACTTC.

This clonotype was picked up a small number of times. V is TRBV18 and J is TRBJ2-4, with D maybe TRBD2 (6 bases). Trimming took off 3 bases at V and 6 bases at J, with 30 bases between the two ends. The CDR3 has 20 amino acids. The germline gives CDR1 KGHSH, CDR2 LQKENI. The CDR3, as DNA: TGTGCCAGCTCACCCTCTCCCACATATATTCGGAGGGGCCAGGGAAACATTCAGTACTTC. It translates to CASSPSPTYIRRGQGNIQYF.

The chain carries TRBV10-3 and TRBJ2-5; a weak D match, TRBD1 (5 bases). The CDR3 sequence is 14 residues long. Between the trimmed V and J ends, which lost 4 bases and 3 bases, there was a span of 12 bases. Germline CDR1 ENHRY, CDR2 SYGVKD. CDR3: CAISGETEKETQYF. The CDR3 nucleotides read TGTGCCATCAGTGGTGAGACAGAAAAAGAGACCCAGTACTTC.

This clonotype was observed a few times. The chain has TRBV19 and TRBJ1-2; 7 bases fit TRBD1. Trimming cost V 7 bases and J 4 bases; bases outside gene matches: 9. Germline values: CDR1 LNHDA, CDR2 SQIVND (reference sequence). This CDR3 is 14 amino acids long. In nucleotides, the CDR3 is TGTGCCAGTACCCCCGAGGGGGCTACCTATGGCTACACCTTC. This encodes CASTPEGATYGYTF.

On this clonotype: This may stem from a read error, because a much larger clone lies one nucleotide away. The rearrangement links TRBV12-3 or TRBV12-4 to TRBJ2-3, with D perhaps given as TRBD1 or TRBD2 (5 bases each). The CDR3 has 14 residues. DNA of the CDR3: TGTGCCAGCAGTTCCGGGACGGGCACAGATGCGCAGTATTTT. It translates to CASSSGTGTDAQYF.

This clonotype has just a few counts. The CDR3 spells CASSREGQQYNEQFF. The CDR3 DNA reads as TGTGCCAGCAGCCGGGAGGGGCAGCAGTACAATGAGCAGTTCTTC. The V gene is TRBV9, the J gene TRBJ2-1, with TRBD2 matching 8 bases. Germline V gene sequence: CDR1 SGDLS, CDR2 YYNGEE. V shed 4 bases and J 4 bases; nucleotides not matched to a gene: 7. This CDR3 comprises 15 residues.

This clonotype has more than one count but fewer than ten. The V call is TRBV7-9, the J call TRBJ1-1; TRBD1 matches 8 bases. The CDR3 is made up of 16 amino acids. Germline V CDR1 and CDR2: SEHNR, FQNEAQ (reference sequence). V lost 0 bases, J lost 6 bases, and 9 bases stayed unmatched. The CDR3: CASSLASTGGSPEAFF. The CDR3 DNA is TGTGCCAGCAGCTTAGCGTCAACAGGGGGTTCTCCTGAAGCTTTCTTT.

The chain carries TRBV20-1 and TRBJ2-1; 8 positions agree with TRBD1. The V segment lost 1 base and the J segment 7 bases; nucleotides outside the gene matches: 3. CDR1 DFQATT and CDR2 SNEGSKA come from the germline V gene (reference sequence). There are 13 residues in the CDR3. In DNA, the CDR3 is TGCAGTGCTAGAGGGGACAGGCGAAATGAGCAGTTCTTC. It specifies CSARGDRRNEQFF.

This clonotype was detected many times. The chain has TRBV10-3 and TRBJ2-3, with D maybe TRBD2 (5 bases). Trimming stripped 4 bases from V and 2 bases from J, with 10 bases between. The CDR3 has 14 amino acids. Per the germline V gene, CDR1 is ENHRY and CDR2 is SYGVKD. This CDR3 reads CAISVGADTDTQYF. The CDR3 coding sequence is TGTGCCATCAGTGTAGGAGCGGACACAGATACGCAGTATTTT.

J is TRBJ2-1 and V is TRBV28; TRBD1 is a possible D gene (6 bases). Trimming stripped 4 bases from V and 7 bases from J, with 11 bases between. This CDR3 is 13 amino acids long. Germline assignment: CDR1 MDHEN and CDR2 SYDVKM. DNA for the CDR3: TGTGCCAGCAGTTGCACAGGGCTGAATGAGCAGTTCTTC. Translated: CASSCTGLNEQFF.

This chain connects TRBV6-2 or TRBV6-3 to TRBJ2-1, with a weak D call TRBD1 (6 bases). The V gene's germline CDR1 is MNHEY and CDR2 SVGEGT. The V gene lost 3 bases and the J gene lost 5 bases, with 11 bases spanning the gap. CDR3 length: 14 residues. The CDR3: CASSYTGQNNEQFF. The CDR3 DNA sequence: TGTGCCAGCAGTTATACCGGACAGAACAATGAGCAGTTCTTC.

V gene TRBV20-1 combines with J gene TRBJ2-3; the match to TRBD2 covers 9 bases. Germline lookup yields CDR1 DFQATT and CDR2 SNEGSKA (reference sequence). The CDR3 is 16 amino acids. V gave up 0 bases and J gave up 6 bases; unmatched junction bases: 10. The CDR3 nucleotides are TGCAGTGCTAGAGATAGTGCTAGCGGGGTCTACGATACGCAGTATTTT. It yields the protein CSARDSASGVYDTQYF.

The chain carries TRBV25-1 and TRBJ1-6; TRBD1 matches at 9 bases. The V gene end was trimmed by 6 bases and the J gene end by 3 bases; junction bases not matched to a gene: 0. The CDR3 runs 14 residues. Germline CDR1 MGHDK, CDR2 SYGVNS. This CDR3 is CASRGQGYNSPLHF. The CDR3 nucleotides read TGTGCCAGCAGGGGACAGGGCTATAATTCACCCCTCCACTTT.

V and J are TRBV3-1 and TRBJ2-4; possibly TRBD2 for D (6 bases). Judging by the DNA end, TRBJ2-7 fits better; the J call may be wrong. CDR1 is LGHDT and CDR2 is YNNKEL in the germline V gene (reference sequence). CDR3 length: 13 amino acids. The CDR3 spells CASNQGLLSEQYF. DNA for the CDR3: TGTGCCAGCAACCAGGGACTTCTCTCCGAGCAGTACTTC.

This sequence joins TRBV9 and TRBJ1-2; 9 nucleotides align to TRBD1. Germline values: CDR1 SGDLS, CDR2 YYNGEE. After removal of 0 bases from V and 2 bases from J, the junction contained 14 bases not matched to a gene. This CDR3 is built from 19 residues. CDR3 in amino acids: CASSVAMAGQGFTNYGYTF. Here the CDR3 DNA reads TGTGCCAGCAGCGTAGCGATGGCGGGACAGGGCTTTACCAACTATGGCTACACCTTC.